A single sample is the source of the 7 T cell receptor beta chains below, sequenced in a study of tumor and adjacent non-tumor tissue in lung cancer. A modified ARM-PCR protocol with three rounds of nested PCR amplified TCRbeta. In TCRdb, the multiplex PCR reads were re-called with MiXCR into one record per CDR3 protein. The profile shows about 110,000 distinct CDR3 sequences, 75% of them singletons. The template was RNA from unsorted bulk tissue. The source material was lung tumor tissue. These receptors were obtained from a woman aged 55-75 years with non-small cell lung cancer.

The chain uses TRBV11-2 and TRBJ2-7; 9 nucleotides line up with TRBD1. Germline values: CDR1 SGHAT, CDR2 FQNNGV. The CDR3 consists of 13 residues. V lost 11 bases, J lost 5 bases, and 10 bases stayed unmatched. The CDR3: CAGGFTGGNEQYF. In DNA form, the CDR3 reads TGTGCCGGCGGCTTTACAGGGGGCAACGAGCAGTACTTC. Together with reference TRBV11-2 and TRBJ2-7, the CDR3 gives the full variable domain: EAGVAQSPRYKIIEKRQSVAFWCNPISGHATLYWYQQILGQGPKLLIQFQNNGVVDDSQLPKDRFSAERLKGVDSTLKIQPAKLEDSAVYLCAGGFTGGNEQYFGPGTRLTVT.

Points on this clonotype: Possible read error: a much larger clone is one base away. In nucleotides, the CDR3 is TGTGCCAGCAGCTGGGAAATGACGGGTGACACTGAAGCTTTCTTT. Translated, it gives CASSWEMTGDTEAFF. This chain uses TRBV6-6 with TRBJ1-1; D ambiguous. The V end lost 6 bases, the J end lost 3 bases, and 17 bases lay between the germline ends. CDR3 size: 15 residues. Germline lookup yields CDR1 MNHNY and CDR2 SVGAGI (reference sequence).

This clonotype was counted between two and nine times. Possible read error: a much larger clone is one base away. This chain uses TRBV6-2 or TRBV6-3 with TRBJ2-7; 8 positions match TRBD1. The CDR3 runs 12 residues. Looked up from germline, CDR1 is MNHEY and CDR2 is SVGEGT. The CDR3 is CDSRDRFYEQYF. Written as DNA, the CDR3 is TGTGACAGCAGGGACAGGTTCTACGAGCAGTACTTC.

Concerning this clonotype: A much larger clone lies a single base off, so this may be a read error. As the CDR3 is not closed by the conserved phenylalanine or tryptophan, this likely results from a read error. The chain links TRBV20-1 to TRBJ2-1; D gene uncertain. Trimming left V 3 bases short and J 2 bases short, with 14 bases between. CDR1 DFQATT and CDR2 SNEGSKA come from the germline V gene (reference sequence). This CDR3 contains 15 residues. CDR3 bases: TGCAGTGCTAGTACTCAAAAGCCCACCTACAATGAGCAGTTCTTG. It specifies CSASTQKPTYNEQFL.

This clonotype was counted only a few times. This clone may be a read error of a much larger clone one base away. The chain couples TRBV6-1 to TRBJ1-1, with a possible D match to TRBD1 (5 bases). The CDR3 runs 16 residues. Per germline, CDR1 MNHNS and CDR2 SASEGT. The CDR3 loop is CASLPGGGKMNTESFF. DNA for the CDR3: TGTGCCAGCCTGCCAGGCGGGGGAAAGATGAACACTGAATCTTTCTTT.

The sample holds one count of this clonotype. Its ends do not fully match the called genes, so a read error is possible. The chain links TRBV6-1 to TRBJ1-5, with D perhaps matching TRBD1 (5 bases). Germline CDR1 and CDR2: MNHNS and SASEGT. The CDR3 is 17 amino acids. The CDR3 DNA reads TGTGTCAGCAGTCAGGGTAAGAGGGCGAGGAGCAATCAGCCCCAGCATTTT. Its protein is CVSSQGKRARSNQPQHF.

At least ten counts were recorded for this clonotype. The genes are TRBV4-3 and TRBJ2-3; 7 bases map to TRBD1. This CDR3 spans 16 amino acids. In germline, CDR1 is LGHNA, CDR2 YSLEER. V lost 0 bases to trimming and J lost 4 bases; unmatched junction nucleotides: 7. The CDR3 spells CASSQEVRTGADTQYF. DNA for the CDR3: TGCGCCAGCAGCCAAGAAGTCCGGACAGGCGCAGATACGCAGTATTTT.